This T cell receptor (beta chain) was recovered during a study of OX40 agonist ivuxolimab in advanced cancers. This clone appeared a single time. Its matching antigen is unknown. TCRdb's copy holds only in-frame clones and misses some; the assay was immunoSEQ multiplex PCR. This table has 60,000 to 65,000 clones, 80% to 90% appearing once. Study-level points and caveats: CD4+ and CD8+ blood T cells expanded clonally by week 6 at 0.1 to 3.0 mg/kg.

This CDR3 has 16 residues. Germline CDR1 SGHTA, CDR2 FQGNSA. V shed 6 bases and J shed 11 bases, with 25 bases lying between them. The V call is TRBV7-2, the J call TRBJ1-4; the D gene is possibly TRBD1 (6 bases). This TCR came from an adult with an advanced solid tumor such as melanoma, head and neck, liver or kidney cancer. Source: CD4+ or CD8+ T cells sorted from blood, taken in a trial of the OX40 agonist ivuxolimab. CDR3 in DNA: TGTGCCAGCAGGATTGGAGGAGAGGGGGGCTTGGGGAAACTGTTTTTT. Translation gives CASRIGGEGGLGKLFF.